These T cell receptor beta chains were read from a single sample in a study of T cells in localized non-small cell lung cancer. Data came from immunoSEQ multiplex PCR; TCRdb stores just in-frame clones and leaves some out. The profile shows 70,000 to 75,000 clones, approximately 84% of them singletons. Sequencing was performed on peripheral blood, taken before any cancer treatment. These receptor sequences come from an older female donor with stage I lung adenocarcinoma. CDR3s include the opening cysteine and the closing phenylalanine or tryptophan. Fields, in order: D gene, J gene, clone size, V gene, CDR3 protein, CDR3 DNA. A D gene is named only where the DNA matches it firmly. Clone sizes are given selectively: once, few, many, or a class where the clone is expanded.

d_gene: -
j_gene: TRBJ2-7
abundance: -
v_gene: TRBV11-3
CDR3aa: CASSRGRYEQYF
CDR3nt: TGTGCCAGCAGCCGGGGGAGGTACGAGCAGTACTTC

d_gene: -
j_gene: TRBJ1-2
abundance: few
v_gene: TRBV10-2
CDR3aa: CASRGSNYGYTF
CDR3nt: TGCGCCAGCAGGGGGTCTAACTATGGCTACACCTTC

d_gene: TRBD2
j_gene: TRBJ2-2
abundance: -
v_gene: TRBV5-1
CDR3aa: CASSSGGTNTGELFF
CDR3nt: TGCGCCAGCAGCTCGGGGGGAACGAACACCGGGGAGCTGTTTTTT

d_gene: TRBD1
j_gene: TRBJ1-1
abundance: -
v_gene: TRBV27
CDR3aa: CASNAGTDTEAFF
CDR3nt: TGTGCCAGCAACGCCGGGACAGACACTGAAGCTTTCTTT

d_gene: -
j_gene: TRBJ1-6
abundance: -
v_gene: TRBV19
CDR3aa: CASSGTEYSPLHF
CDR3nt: TGTGCCAGTAGTGGAACGGAATATTCACCCCTCCACTTT

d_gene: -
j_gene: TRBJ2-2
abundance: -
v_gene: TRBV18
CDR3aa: CASSPGSGASNTGELFF
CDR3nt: TGTGCCAGCTCACCCGGCTCGGGGGCCTCGAACACCGGGGAGCTGTTTTTT

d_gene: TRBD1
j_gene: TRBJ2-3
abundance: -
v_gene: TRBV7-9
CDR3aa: CASSLQQGANTQYF
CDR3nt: TGTGCCAGCAGCTTACAACAGGGGGCAAATACGCAGTATTTT

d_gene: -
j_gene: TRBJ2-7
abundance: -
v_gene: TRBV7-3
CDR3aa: CASSLSRTSSYEQYF
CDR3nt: TGTGCCAGCAGCTTATCCAGGACGAGCTCCTACGAGCAGTACTTC

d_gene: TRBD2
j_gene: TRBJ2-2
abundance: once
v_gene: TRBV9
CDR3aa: CASSVAGSGRVGGELFF
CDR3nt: TGTGCCAGCAGCGTAGCGGGCAGCGGGAGGGTCGGCGGGGAGCTGTTTTTT

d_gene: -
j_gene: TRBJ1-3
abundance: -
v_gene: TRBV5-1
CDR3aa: CASSLGSGANTIYF
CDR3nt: TGCGCCAGCAGCTTGGGTTCGGGTGCCAACACCATATATTTT

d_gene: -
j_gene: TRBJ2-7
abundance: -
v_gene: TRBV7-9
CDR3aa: CASSLDPGTYEQYF
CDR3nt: TGTGCCAGCAGCTTAGATCCCGGGACCTACGAGCAGTACTTC

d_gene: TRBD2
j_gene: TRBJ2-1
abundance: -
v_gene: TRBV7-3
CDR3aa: CASSPTILSGGANEQFF
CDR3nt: TGTGCCAGCAGCCCTACCATACTAAGCGGGGGGGCCAATGAGCAGTTCTTC

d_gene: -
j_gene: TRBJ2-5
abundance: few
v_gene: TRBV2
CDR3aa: CASSVGGLEETQYF
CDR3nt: TGTGCCAGCAGTGTTGGGGGATTGGAAGAGACCCAGTACTTC

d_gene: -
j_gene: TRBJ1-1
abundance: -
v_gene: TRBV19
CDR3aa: CASTKRSGGRAEAFF
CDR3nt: TGTGCCAGTACTAAAAGATCGGGGGGTAGAGCTGAAGCTTTCTTT

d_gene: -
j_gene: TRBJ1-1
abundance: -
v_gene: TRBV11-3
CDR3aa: CASSLGVINEAFF
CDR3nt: TGTGCCAGCAGCTTAGGAGTGATAAATGAAGCTTTCTTT